This T cell receptor beta chain was observed in a study of blood T cell repertoires in COVID-19. Study-wide context: The samples span acute and convalescent COVID-19 from the United States, Italy and Spain.

The CDR3 contains 13 residues. V was pared by 4 bases and J by 4 bases, with 11 bases between. CDR1 and CDR2 from the germline V gene are SGHRS and YFSETQ. TCRdb's table, derived via immunoSEQ multiplex PCR, lists solely in-frame clones and lacks some. Here the sample spans roughly 100,000 clones, about 90% being singletons. The sequenced sample was peripheral blood. This TCR came from a man in his forties or fifties with acute or convalescent COVID-19. This chain joins TRBV5-1 and TRBJ1-2; D is perhaps TRBD1 (5 bases). Written as DNA, the CDR3 is TGCGCCAGCAGCCAACCCGACAGCTATGGCTACACCTTC. Residues: CASSQPDSYGYTF.